The T cell receptor (beta chain) under discussion was sequenced for a study of OX40 agonist ivuxolimab in advanced cancers. Turning to the overall study: Ivuxolimab, which targeted the costimulatory receptor OX40 (CD134), was an agonistic, fully human IgG2 monoclonal antibody. Intravenous ivuxolimab was administered to patients every 2 weeks at six dose levels: 0.01, 0.1, 0.3, 1.5, 3 and 10 mg/kg. Of the roughly 54 dose-escalation patients, hepatocellular carcinoma was present in 19, melanoma in around 15, renal cell carcinoma in 9 and head and neck cancer in 9. In the dose-escalation cohort, 82.7% of patients were male, and the mean age was approximately 60 years, with a range of about 23 to 80. Patients were allowed to have had prior anti-PD-1, anti-PD-L1 or anti-CTLA-4 therapy, and around 37% of the dose-escalation patients had previously received checkpoint inhibitors. Three dose-escalation patients achieved partial responses, one with hepatocellular carcinoma and two with cutaneous melanoma. The purpose of peripheral TCRbeta sequencing was to test whether ivuxolimab changed TCR sequence diversity and led to clonal T-cell expansion. The paper reports the monotherapy dose-escalation portion (N = 52 patients) of the phase I ivuxolimab trial.

Paper-wide results and their limitations: In the 0.1-3.0 mg/kg groups, partial responders were among the patients with the lowest normalized peripheral clonal expansion, particularly in CD8+ T cells. After ivuxolimab, more expanded clones were found on average in CD8+ T cells than in CD4+ T cells. Antigen specificity was not determined for the clonally expanded peripheral T cells. Clonal expansion of both CD4+ and CD8+ blood T cells was observed from baseline to week 6 at doses 0.1 to 3.0 mg/kg. Low levels of normalized T-cell clonal expansion were also shown by some nonresponding patients.

For sequencing of the TCRbeta CDR3 region, genomic DNA was extracted from the sorted cells. TCRbeta CDR3 regions were sequenced using the immunoSEQ Assay. As stored in TCRdb, this immuneACCESS dataset retains in-frame rearrangements with V and J assigned. A fraction of the clones does not appear; measured against another copy, unresolved V genes explain less than half of the discrepancy, and the remainder lacks a known reason. Present in this sample are 9,500 to 12,000 clones, roughly four fifths of which were seen just once. The ten largest clones capture less than 11% of the sample. Counted from cysteine to phenylalanine, this CDR3 has 14 amino acids. Left in the record is the CDR3 DNA by itself, 42 bases read in frame from the first base. Based on the germline V gene, the CDR1 and CDR2 sequences are WSHSY and SAAADI. Germline trimming amounts to 5 bases on V and 6 bases on J, with 6 as the count of junction bases outside the gene matches.

Patients with autoimmune disease history or receiving systemic immunosuppression were excluded from the trial. Peripheral blood for TCR sequencing was drawn from every dose cohort at baseline, at cycle 4 day 1 and at cycle 7 day 1. The samples were taken from a phase I, first-in-human, multicenter, open-label dose-escalation trial of ivuxolimab. Adults with locally advanced or metastatic melanoma, renal cell carcinoma, hepatocellular carcinoma or head and neck squamous cell carcinoma were enrolled in the trial. Before TCR sequencing, CD4+ and CD8+ T cells were separately sorted from peripheral blood. A word on this clone: The antigen it recognizes is unknown. Base qualities were left out, and no much larger clone turns up one base away.

The clonotype comes from an adult with an advanced solid tumor such as melanoma, head and neck, liver or kidney cancer. This chain joins TRBV10-2 to TRBJ2-7; 11 central bases correspond to TRBD2. The sequenced sample was CD4+ or CD8+ T cells sorted from blood, obtained in a trial of the OX40 agonist ivuxolimab. The CDR3 sequence is CASSLAGGDLEQYF. The bases are TGCGCCAGCAGTTTAGCGGGAGGGGATCTCGAGCAGTACTTC.